The next 2 T cell receptor beta chains were all read from a single sample in a study of breast tumors, draining lymph nodes, adjacent tissues. TCRdb reprocessed the multiplex PCR reads via MiXCR and lists one record per CDR3 protein. The table lists tens of thousands of distinct CDR3 sequences, 68% of them singletons, with more than 20% in the top ten. The sequenced sample was tumor-adjacent breast tissue. These receptors were obtained from a female donor with breast cancer. Some clones in this sample may be carry-over from other donors' samples.

The chain joins TRBV7-9 to TRBJ2-3; the match to TRBD2 covers 10 bases. The CDR3 has 17 residues. V lost 5 bases to trimming and J lost 7 bases; unmatched junction nucleotides: 15. Germline lookup yields CDR1 SEHNR and CDR2 FQNEAQ (reference sequence). The CDR3 DNA follows: TGTGCCAGCAGCCTCAAAGGGGGGCTAGCGGGAGTAAATACGCAGTATTTT. Encoded protein: CASSLKGGLAGVNTQYF.

This chain uses TRBV29-1 with TRBJ2-1, with a possible D match to TRBD2 (6 bases). Trimming took 6 bases from V and 10 from J, leaving 19 bases between them. The germline CDR1 and CDR2 sequences are SQVTM and ANQGSEA. The CDR3 contains 13 residues. CDR3 sequence (DNA): TGCAGCGTGCCGGAGGGGAGAACACCCGAGCAGTTCTTC. This encodes CSVPEGRTPEQFF.